These 25 T cell receptor beta chains were sequenced from one sample in a study of blood T cell repertoires in COVID-19 (TCRdb year 2020). The library was built by means of the immunoSEQ multiplex PCR assay. This immuneACCESS table, as held by TCRdb, lists in-frame sequences with V and J called but not all clones. Of the missing ones, under half trace to an unresolved V gene in checked studies; the others have no known cause. Counted in this sample were about 58,000 clones; around 91% of them appeared once. 13% to 15% of the sample lies in the top ten. The sequencing sample was made of peripheral blood. The receptors originated from a woman aged 55-69 years with active COVID-19.

This clone was recorded a few times. The chain links TRBV6-6 to TRBJ1-5; D gene ambiguous. Germline V lookup: CDR1 MNHNY, CDR2 SVGAGI (reference sequence). Trimming stripped 7 bases from V and 0 bases from J, with 13 bases between. This CDR3 contains 15 residues. The CDR3 nucleotides are TGTGCCAGCAACCGGTTGAGGGATAGCAATCAGCCCCAGCATTTT. It yields the protein CASNRLRDSNQPQHF.

This clone is a singleton in its sample. V and J are TRBV3-1 (or the pseudogene TRBV3-2) and TRBJ2-5; TRBD2 matches 8 bases. With 3 bases clipped from V and 5 bases from J, the junction kept 14 bases outside the gene matches. This CDR3 spans 17 amino acids. Per the germline V gene, CDR1 is LGHDT and CDR2 is YNNKEL (reference sequence). The CDR3 here is CASSHSSTSGGPETQYF. The DNA of the CDR3 is TGTGCCAGCAGCCACTCTTCAACAAGCGGGGGCCCCGAGACCCAGTACTTC.

The rearrangement joins TRBV3-1 (or the pseudogene TRBV3-2) to TRBJ1-3, with D possibly TRBD1 on 6 matching bases. This CDR3 is built from 17 residues. Germline CDR1 and CDR2: LGHDT and YNNKEL (reference sequence). The V and J ends lost 4 bases and 0 bases respectively, with 16 bases between them. CDR3 sequence (DNA): TGTGCCAGCAGCCCGATCAGGGGTACCGGCTCTGGAAACACCATATATTTT. Translated, it gives CASSPIRGTGSGNTIYF.

V and J are TRBV5-1 and TRBJ1-1, with TRBD1 matching 7 bases. V dropped 4 bases and J dropped 1; count of bases not matched to a gene: 4. Germline lookup yields CDR1 SGHRS and CDR2 YFSETQ. The CDR3 totals 14 residues. CDR3 amino acids: CASSRTGQNTEAFF. CDR3 coding DNA: TGCGCCAGCAGCCGGACAGGCCAGAACACTGAAGCTTTCTTT.

The chain combines TRBV3-1 (or the pseudogene TRBV3-2) with TRBJ1-6, with unresolved D. The CDR3 runs 12 residues. Trimming pared 2 bases from V and 9 bases from J, leaving 5 bases between. Germline CDR1 and CDR2: LGHDT and YNNKEL (reference sequence). The CDR3 bases are TGTGCCAGCAGCCAACCTCCTTCACCCCTCCACTTT. It encodes CASSQPPSPLHF.

The chain employs TRBV5-4 and TRBJ2-2; TRBD2 agrees at 7 bases. V lost 4 bases, J lost 0 bases, and 6 bases stayed unmatched. The CDR3 has 16 amino acids. CDR1 SGHNT and CDR2 YYREEE come from the germline V gene (reference sequence). CDR3: CASSRAGRANTGELFF. The CDR3 bases are TGTGCCAGCAGCCGAGCGGGACGAGCGAACACCGGGGAGCTGTTTTTT.

The gene calls are TRBV10-3 and TRBJ1-1, with D tentatively TRBD1 (6 bases). The germline CDR1 and CDR2 sequences are ENHRY and SYGVKD. The germline V and J ends were trimmed by 6 bases and 0 bases, with 11 bases remaining between them. The length of the CDR3 is 14 residues. CDR3 sequence reads: CAIRGDRLNTEAFF. The CDR3 DNA follows: TGTGCCATCAGGGGTGACAGGTTGAACACTGAAGCTTTCTTT.

This clone was observed a single time. This chain connects TRBV14 to TRBJ1-2; D might be TRBD1 (5 bases). Germline V gives CDR1 SGHDN, CDR2 FVKESK. The CDR3 runs 15 residues. V was shortened by 0 bases and J by 8 bases, with 16 bases between the two germline ends. CDR3 in amino acids: CASSQDRGARRGYTF. The CDR3 coding sequence is TGTGCCAGCAGCCAAGATCGCGGGGCCAGGCGGGGCTACACCTTC. The full variable domain, its missing parts supplied by reference TRBV14 and TRBJ1-2, is EAGVTQFPSHSVIEKGQTVTLRCDPISGHDNLYWYRRVMGKEIKFLLHFVKESKQDESGMPNNRFLAERTGGTYSTLKVQPAELEDSGVYFCASSQDRGARRGYTFGSGTRLTVV.

The rearrangement uses TRBV18 and TRBJ2-7; D unclear. Germline CDR1 is KGHSH and CDR2 is LQKENI. The CDR3 is made up of 14 amino acids. The ends were cut back, 4 bases at V and 4 bases at J, with 14 bases in the middle. The CDR3 region has the DNA TGTGCCAGCTCACAACCATCTCTCCCTTACGAGCAGTACTTC. Translation: CASSQPSLPYEQYF.

The V call is TRBV5-1, the J call TRBJ2-5, with 7 bases fitting TRBD2. The CDR3 has 13 residues. Germline trimming cut 6 bases from V and 2 bases from J; bases unmatched to any gene: 4. The germline CDR1 and CDR2 sequences are SGHRS and YFSETQ. The DNA of the CDR3 is TGCGCCAGCAAGCGGGGCTTACAAGAGACCCAGTACTTC. Translating it yields CASKRGLQETQYF.

J is TRBJ1-2 and V is TRBV29-1; D remains ambiguous. Germline CDR1 is SQVTM and CDR2 is ANQGSEA. V lost 7 bases and J 2 bases, leaving 14 bases between the germline ends. The CDR3 extends over 13 amino acids. CDR3 amino acids: CSATTGTNYGYTF. The CDR3 region has the DNA TGCAGCGCTACTACCGGTACCAACTATGGCTACACCTTC.

The rearrangement uses TRBV6-6 and TRBJ2-2, with a possible D match to TRBD1 (5 bases). CDR1 is MNHNY and CDR2 is SVGAGI in the germline V gene (reference sequence). The V and J ends lost 0 bases and 2 bases respectively, with 10 bases between them. CDR3 length: 16 residues. DNA for the CDR3: TGTGCCAGCAGTTACTCCGGCAGGGCCAACACCGGGGAGCTGTTTTTT. It is translated as CASSYSGRANTGELFF.

The chain links TRBV4-2 to TRBJ2-2; possible D gene TRBD2, 6 bases. The CDR3 covers 14 residues. Germline V gene data show CDR1 as LGHNA and CDR2 as YNFKEQ. The V and J ends lost 1 base and 6 bases respectively, with 9 bases between them. CDR3 residues: CASSQAGLPGELFF. The CDR3 nucleotides are TGTGCCAGCAGCCAAGCGGGACTTCCCGGGGAGCTGTTTTTT.

As to this clone: The junction and the germline gene differ at one end; a read error may be behind it. This rearrangement joins TRBV7-9 to TRBJ1-1; 9 bases map to TRBD1. The CDR3 has 15 amino acids. Germline-derived CDR1 and CDR2 are SEHNR and FQNEAQ (reference sequence). In nucleotides, the CDR3 is TGTGCCAACAGCACGGACAGGGGACTCGGAACTGAAGCTTTCTTT. It translates to CANSTDRGLGTEAFF.

This sequence joins TRBV27 and TRBJ1-1; 8 bases are shared with TRBD1. The germline V gene has CDR1 MNHEY and CDR2 SMNVEV (reference sequence). After removal of 6 bases from V and 4 bases from J, the junction contained 7 bases not matched to a gene. The CDR3 contains 14 residues. For the CDR3, the DNA is TGTGCCAGCAGCCGCACAGGGGGGATCACTGAAGCTTTCTTT. It is translated as CASSRTGGITEAFF.

The chain combines TRBV4-2 with TRBJ2-3; D may be TRBD2 (6 bases). The V gene's germline CDR1 is LGHNA and CDR2 YNFKEQ. Trimming took 0 bases from V and 14 from J, leaving 15 bases between them. This CDR3 is built from 13 residues. The CDR3 reads CASSQDRRGGWYF. Written as DNA, the CDR3 is TGTGCCAGCAGCCAAGATCGGAGGGGCGGGTGGTATTTT.

In its sample, this clone was seen once. The chain couples TRBV6-2 or TRBV6-3 to TRBJ2-2; no clear D gene. The CDR3 runs to 14 residues. The germline CDR1 and CDR2 sequences are MNHEY and SVGEGT. The V end was cut by 6 bases, the J end by 3 bases, with 11 bases between. The CDR3 loop is CASSSDTYTGELFF. The DNA of the CDR3 is TGTGCCAGCAGCTCAGACACGTACACCGGGGAGCTGTTTTTT.

This clone was observed a few times. This chain joins TRBV5-6 and TRBJ2-4; D unresolved. V shed 4 bases and J shed 0 bases, with 11 bases lying between them. Germline V lookup: CDR1 SGHDT, CDR2 YYEEEE. The CDR3 is 15 amino acids. DNA of the CDR3: TGTGCCAGCAGCCTCCTCCAGGTAGCCAAAAACATTCAGTACTTC. It is translated as CASSLLQVAKNIQYF.

The genes are TRBV6-5 and TRBJ1-6; the match to TRBD1 covers 7 bases. CDR1 is MNHEY and CDR2 is SVGAGI in the germline V gene. The V segment lost 4 bases and the J segment 9 bases; nucleotides outside the gene matches: 3. This CDR3 comprises 13 residues. The CDR3 sequence: CASSSQGGSPLHF. CDR3 coding DNA: TGTGCCAGCAGTTCCCAGGGGGGTTCACCCCTCCACTTT.

The genes are TRBV3-1 (or the pseudogene TRBV3-2) and TRBJ1-1; perhaps TRBD1 as D (5 bases). V lost 1 base and J lost 1, with 13 bases in between. This CDR3 comprises 16 residues. Germline V gives CDR1 LGHDT, CDR2 YNNKEL (reference sequence). CDR3 region: CASSQVMTGGNTEAFF. The CDR3 nucleotides are TGTGCCAGCAGCCAAGTGATGACGGGGGGGAACACTGAAGCTTTCTTT.

This clone was observed a few times. This chain connects TRBV7-7 to TRBJ2-3; possibly TRBD2 for D (6 bases). Germline V gene lookup returns CDR1 SSHAT and CDR2 FNYEAQ (reference sequence). CDR3 length: 13 residues. The ends were cut back, 11 bases at V and 11 bases at J, with 23 bases in the middle. The CDR3 bases are TGTGCCGTATCGAGGGACTTCCACCAAGAGCAGTATTTT. This sequence encodes CAVSRDFHQEQYF.

The chain links TRBV6-2 or TRBV6-3 to TRBJ2-2, with D perhaps TRBD1 (6 bases). Germline loops: CDR1 MNHEY, CDR2 SVGEGT. Trimming took off 0 bases at V and 7 bases at J, with 9 bases between the two ends. There are 14 residues in the CDR3. The chain's CDR3 is CASSYSRGHGELFF. The CDR3 DNA sequence: TGTGCCAGCAGTTACTCACGGGGACACGGGGAGCTGTTTTTT.

This rearrangement joins TRBV11-1 to TRBJ2-2; TRBD1 matches at 7 bases. Germline V gene sequence: CDR1 SGHAT, CDR2 FQDESV (reference sequence). J was trimmed by 7 bases and V by 1 base; bases with no gene match: 6. This CDR3 is 15 amino acids long. CDR3 protein: CASSLVGTAGGELFF. Here the CDR3 DNA reads TGTGCCAGCAGCTTAGTCGGGACAGCTGGCGGGGAGCTGTTTTTT. The full variable domain, completed using reference TRBV11-1 and TRBJ2-2, is EAEVAQSPRYKITEKSQAVAFWCDPISGHATLYWYRQILGQGPELLVQFQDESVVDDSQLPKDRFSAERLKGVDSTLKIQPAELGDSAMYLCASSLVGTAGGELFFGEGSRLTVL.

The genes are TRBV6-5 and TRBJ1-1; D ambiguous. The CDR3 loop spans 13 amino acids. The ends were cut back, 10 bases at V and 4 bases at J, with 16 bases in the middle. The germline CDR1 and CDR2 sequences are MNHEY and SVGAGI. CDR3 region: CATDQVMATEAFF. DNA of the CDR3: TGTGCCACCGACCAGGTCATGGCCACTGAAGCTTTCTTT.

The chain recombines TRBV20-1 with TRBJ1-1; TRBD1 might be the D (5 bases). Germline CDR1 and CDR2: DFQATT and SNEGSKA (reference sequence). Deletions cut 6 bases from V and 6 bases from J, with 11 bases between. The CDR3 spans 11 residues. The CDR3 loop reads CSAIGGAEAFF. The CDR3 DNA sequence: TGCAGTGCCATTGGAGGGGCTGAAGCTTTCTTT.